The 14 T cell receptor beta chains presented below share a single source sample, sequenced in a study of blood T cell repertoires in COVID-19. The assay was immunoSEQ multiplex PCR, and TCRdb's table has in-frame clones only and misses some. The sample contains over 50,000 clones, roughly 86% of which appear only once. The sequencing sample was made of peripheral blood. All receptors come from a man aged 65 to 85 with active COVID-19.

In its sample, this clone ranks as medium-sized. J is TRBJ2-7 and V is TRBV7-3; D is unclear. V was clipped by 2 bases and J by 7 bases, with 15 bases between them. Looked up from germline, CDR1 is SGHTA and CDR2 is FQGTGA. There are 14 residues in the CDR3. The CDR3 sequence: CASSLEAGITEQYF. In DNA form, the CDR3 reads TGTGCCAGCAGCTTAGAGGCCGGTATAACAGAGCAGTACTTC. Complete variable domain (other parts from reference TRBV7-3 and TRBJ2-7): GAGVSQTPSNKVTEKGKYVELRCDPISGHTALYWYRQSLGQGPEFLIYFQGTGAADDSGLPNDRFFAVRPEGSVSTLKIQRTERGDSAVYLCASSLEAGITEQYFGPGTRLTVT.

The chain combines TRBV10-2 with TRBJ1-6; D perhaps matches TRBD1 (5 bases). Between the trimmed V and J ends, which lost 6 bases and 9 bases, there was a span of 18 bases. The CDR3 is made up of 15 amino acids. Germline values: CDR1 WSHSY, CDR2 SAAADI. CDR3: CASRTLGGAASPLHF. In DNA, the CDR3 is TGCGCCAGCAGAACCTTGGGAGGGGCGGCTTCACCCCTCCACTTT.

The rearrangement links TRBV7-7 to TRBJ2-2; the D is unclear. Germline-derived CDR1 and CDR2 are SSHAT and FNYEAQ (reference sequence). The CDR3 totals 14 residues. V was clipped by 5 bases and J by 6 bases, with 13 bases between them. As DNA, the CDR3 is TGTGCCAGCAGCCTCAGTCTGGCGGCCGGGGAGCTGTTTTTT. Protein: CASSLSLAAGELFF.

The rearrangement joins TRBV9 to TRBJ1-1; D gene ambiguous. V was cut by 4 bases and J by 0 bases, with 10 bases left in between. The germline V gene has CDR1 SGDLS and CDR2 YYNGEE. The CDR3 has 14 residues. CDR3 sequence (DNA): TGTGCCAGCAGCCGCGGGAACATGAACACTGAAGCTTTCTTT. Amino acid sequence: CASSRGNMNTEAFF.

The chain employs TRBV6-5 and TRBJ2-7; 10 bases agree with TRBD1. The V gene's germline CDR1 is MNHEY and CDR2 SVGAGI. V shed 6 bases, J shed 3 bases, and the junction held 8 bases outside the gene matches. The CDR3 covers 15 residues. The CDR3 region is CASSLTGTGVYEQYF. CDR3 nucleotides: TGTGCCAGCAGCCTTACCGGGACAGGGGTCTACGAGCAGTACTTC.

V is TRBV5-6 and J is TRBJ2-3; D possibly corresponds to TRBD1 (6 bases). This CDR3 region has 15 residues. Germline loops: CDR1 SGHDT, CDR2 YYEEEE. Trimming took off 2 bases at V and 5 bases at J, with 15 bases between the two ends. CDR3 nucleotide sequence: TGTGCCAGCAGCTTCGCCGGGACACCGGGAGATACGCAGTATTTT. Its protein is CASSFAGTPGDTQYF.

The chain employs TRBV5-1 and TRBJ2-1; maybe TRBD2 (5 bases). V dropped 2 bases and J dropped 0 bases, with 12 bases sitting between them. This CDR3 contains 16 residues. The V gene's germline CDR1 is SGHRS and CDR2 YFSETQ. The CDR3 nucleotides are TGCGCCAGCAGCTTTAGCGAGGCGAGCTCCTACAATGAGCAGTTCTTC. Translated, it gives CASSFSEASSYNEQFF.

The table lists this clone with a count of one. The rearrangement links TRBV21-1 to TRBJ2-1; TRBD2, the D gene given by the table, was not confirmed from the DNA. TRBV21-1 is reported as a pseudogene. The CDR3 is 17 amino acids. CDR3 loop: CASSKAVTSGESAPRFF. The CDR3, as DNA: TGTGCCAGCAGCAAAGCGGTAACTAGCGGGGAGTCGGCTCCGCGGTTCTTC.

The rearrangement uses TRBV10-3 and TRBJ1-1; D unclear. Trimming left V 0 bases short and J 6 bases short, with 11 bases between. CDR1 is ENHRY, CDR2 SYGVKD, per germline. This CDR3 is built from 14 residues. The CDR3 DNA is TGTGCCATCAGTGAGTCGGGAGGACCGCCTGAAGCTTTCTTT. This sequence encodes CAISESGGPPEAFF.

This clone was seen a few times. The genes are TRBV19 and TRBJ1-3; 7 nucleotides agree with TRBD1. Germline lookup yields CDR1 LNHDA and CDR2 SQIVND (reference sequence). V lost 0 bases and J lost 0; bases outside the gene matches: 8. The CDR3 has 18 residues. The CDR3 is CASSIDTATGVSGNTIYF. The CDR3 nucleotides read TGTGCCAGTAGTATAGATACTGCCACAGGGGTCTCTGGAAACACCATATATTTT.

The V gene is TRBV6-5, the J gene TRBJ2-3; 8 bases fit TRBD1. Germline V gene lookup returns CDR1 MNHEY and CDR2 SVGAGI. This CDR3 region has 15 residues. V shed 6 bases and J 3 bases; nucleotides not matched to a gene: 8. The CDR3 region is CASRSNGQGTDTQYF. In nucleotides, the CDR3 is TGTGCCAGCAGATCAAACGGACAGGGTACAGATACGCAGTATTTT.

CDR3 residues: CASSLGQGYTGELFF. CDR3 sequence (DNA): TGTGCCAGCAGCTTGGGTCAGGGGTACACCGGGGAGCTGTTTTTT. The chain has TRBV5-4 and TRBJ2-2; D may be TRBD1 (6 bases). CDR3 size: 15 residues. Trimming took 0 bases from V and 3 from J, leaving 9 bases between them. The germline V gene has CDR1 SGHNT and CDR2 YYREEE (reference sequence). Together with reference TRBV5-4 and TRBJ2-2, the CDR3 gives the full variable domain: ETGVTQSPTHLIKTRGQQVTLRCSSQSGHNTVSWYQQALGQGPQFIFQYYREEENGRGNFPPRFSGLQFPNYSSELNVNALELDDSALYLCASSLGQGYTGELFFGEGSRLTVL.

The rearrangement joins TRBV15 to TRBJ2-1; D not certain. V lost 1 base, J lost 0 bases, and 4 bases lay in between. Germline CDR1 reads LNHNV; CDR2 reads YYDKDF (reference sequence). This CDR3 comprises 14 residues. The CDR3 nucleotides are TGTGCCACCAGCAGAGGAGGCTCCTACAATGAGCAGTTCTTC. This codes for CATSRGGSYNEQFF.

This clone was counted between two and nine times. The chain is built from TRBV3-1 (or the pseudogene TRBV3-2) and TRBJ2-7; 9 bases align to TRBD2. V was pared by 8 bases and J by 2 bases, with 13 bases of the junction left unmatched. The germline CDR1 and CDR2 sequences are LGHDT and YNNKEL (reference sequence). The CDR3 extends over 16 amino acids. The CDR3 loop is CASLMLAGTIPYEQYF. For the CDR3, the DNA is TGTGCCAGCCTTATGCTAGCGGGGACAATCCCCTACGAGCAGTACTTC.